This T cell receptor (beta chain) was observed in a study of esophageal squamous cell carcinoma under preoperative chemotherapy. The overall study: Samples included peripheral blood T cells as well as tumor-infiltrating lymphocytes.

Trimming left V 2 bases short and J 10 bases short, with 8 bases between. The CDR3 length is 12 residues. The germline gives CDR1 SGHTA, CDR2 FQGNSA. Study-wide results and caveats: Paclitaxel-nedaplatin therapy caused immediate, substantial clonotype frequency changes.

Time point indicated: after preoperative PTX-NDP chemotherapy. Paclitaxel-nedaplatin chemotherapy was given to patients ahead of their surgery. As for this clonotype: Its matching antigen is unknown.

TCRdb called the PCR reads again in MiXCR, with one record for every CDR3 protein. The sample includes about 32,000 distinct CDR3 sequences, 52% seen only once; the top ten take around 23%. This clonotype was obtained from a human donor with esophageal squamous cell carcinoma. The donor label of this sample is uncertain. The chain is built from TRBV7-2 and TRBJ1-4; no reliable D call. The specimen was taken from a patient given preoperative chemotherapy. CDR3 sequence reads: CASSLRTGKLFF. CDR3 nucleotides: TGTGCCAGCAGCTTACGGACGGGAAAACTGTTTTTT.